Listed below are T cell receptor beta chains from one sample, sequenced in a study of cytomegalovirus exposure and HLA in healthy donors. TCRdb's copy holds only in-frame clones and misses some; the assay was immunoSEQ multiplex PCR. The sample consists of 100,000 to 150,000 clones, over 60% of them appearing once. The sequencing sample was made of PBMCs. The receptors stem from a female donor in good health and CMV-seronegative. CDR3s include the opening cysteine and the closing phenylalanine or tryptophan. D genes are given only for firm matches. Expanded clones get a size class; other rows say once, few or many, or leave the size out.

CASSVDPGGWNTEAFF TGTGCCAGCAGCGTGGACCCCGGAGGGTGGAACACTGAAGCTTTCTTT TRBJ1-1 - - TRBV9
CASRQGTGELFF TGTGCCAGCAGGCAGGGAACCGGGGAGCTGTTTTTT TRBJ2-2 - few TRBV6-1
CASRDNSYEQYF TGTGCCAGCAGGGACAACTCCTACGAGCAGTACTTC TRBJ2-7 - - TRBV2
CASSRQGDSGKLFF TGTGCCAGCAGTCGACAGGGGGATTCGGGAAAACTGTTTTTT TRBJ1-4 TRBD1 - TRBV2
CASRLDASGGGYTF TGTGCCAGCCGCTTGGACGCGTCTGGAGGCGGCTACACCTTC TRBJ1-2 - few TRBV2
CASSPQTGAEQYF TGTGCCAGCAGTCCTCAGACAGGGGCCGAGCAGTACTTC TRBJ2-7 TRBD1 - TRBV28
CASSLYPQGAVNEKLFF TGTGCCAGCAGTTTATATCCCCAGGGGGCTGTGAATGAAAAACTGTTTTTT TRBJ1-4 TRBD1 - TRBV28
CASTRGGGFDQPQHF TGTGCCAGCACAAGGGGGGGAGGGTTCGATCAGCCCCAGCATTTT TRBJ1-5 - - TRBV6-1
CASSGLPQGGNTEAFF TGTGCCAGCAGTGGCTTACCTCAGGGGGGGAACACTGAAGCTTTCTTT TRBJ1-1 TRBD1 - TRBV25-1
CASSYGQSNEQFF TGTGCCAGCAGTTACGGACAATCCAATGAGCAGTTCTTC TRBJ2-1 - - TRBV6-5
CASSQNSKAFF TGTGCCAGCAGCCAAAATTCAAAAGCCTTCTTC TRBJ1-2 - - TRBV6-5
CASSLGGPGQGLYEQYF TGCGCCAGCAGCTTGGGGGGACCGGGACAGGGGCTGTACGAGCAGTACTTC TRBJ2-7 TRBD1 - TRBV5-1
CATSRDLGLAGAYEQYF TGTGCCACCAGCAGAGATCTGGGGCTAGCGGGAGCCTACGAGCAGTACTTC TRBJ2-7 TRBD2 - TRBV15
CASSPRGRSDEQYF TGTGCCAGCAGCCCCCGGGGTAGATCGGACGAGCAGTACTTC TRBJ2-7 - - TRBV7-9
CASSLPSLTTSGRKFF TGTGCCAGCAGCTTACCCTCCCTCACAACTAGCGGGAGAAAGTTCTTC TRBJ2-1 TRBD2 - TRBV7-8
CASSRDRGLGPQHF TGTGCCAGCAGCCGCGACAGGGGGTTGGGGCCCCAGCATTTT TRBJ1-5 TRBD1 few TRBV5-6
CATSRETSGSYEQYF TGTGCCACCAGCAGAGAAACTAGCGGCTCCTACGAGCAGTACTTC TRBJ2-7 TRBD2 few TRBV15
CATGLYEQYF TGTGCCACAGGACTCTACGAGCAGTACTTC TRBJ2-7 - - TRBV27
CASSFATGTGADEQYF TGCGCCAGCAGCTTCGCCACCGGGACAGGGGCTGACGAGCAGTACTTC TRBJ2-7 TRBD1 - TRBV5-1
CASSPNRPGGPYNEQFF TGTGCCAGCAGCCCCAATCGACCAGGGGGGCCCTACAATGAGCAGTTCTTC TRBJ2-1 - - TRBV7-9
CASSPPNREETQYF TGTGCCAGCTCACCACCGAACAGGGAAGAGACCCAGTACTTC TRBJ2-5 - - TRBV18
CASSHPPRSSNTEAFF TGCGCCAGCAGCCACCCCCCCAGGTCCAGCAACACTGAAGCTTTCTTT TRBJ1-1 - - TRBV4-1
CASSDGFDSGANVLTF TGTGCCAGTTCTGACGGGTTCGACTCTGGGGCCAACGTCCTGACTTTC TRBJ2-6 - - TRBV19
CASSQAGTAVSYEQYF TGCGCCAGCAGCCAAGCTGGGACAGCGGTCTCCTACGAGCAGTACTTC TRBJ2-7 TRBD1 - TRBV4-1
CASSALGVGTEAFF TGTGCCAGCAGCGCCCTCGGGGTCGGCACTGAAGCTTTCTTT TRBJ1-1 - - TRBV9
CASSLGTGLATDTQYF TGTGCCAGCAGCCTGGGGACAGGGTTGGCCACAGATACGCAGTATTTT TRBJ2-3 TRBD1 few TRBV7-3
CASSFRRAYNEQFF TGTGCCAGCAGTTTCAGGCGCGCCTACAATGAGCAGTTCTTC TRBJ2-1 - once TRBV27
CASSEGWGLGGDF TGTGCCAGCAGTGAAGGGTGGGGGCTGGGGGGGGACTTC TRBJ2-4 - - TRBV6-1
CASSSLRGNSPLHF TGTGCCAGCTCAAGCCTAAGGGGTAATTCACCCCTCCACTTT TRBJ1-6 - few TRBV18
CASGSGQGGYNEQFF TGTGCTAGTGGTTCCGGACAGGGGGGTTACAATGAGCAGTTCTTC TRBJ2-1 TRBD1 - TRBV12-5
CASSQDRTSGSQETQYF TGCGCCAGCAGCCAAGACCGGACTAGCGGGTCCCAAGAGACCCAGTACTTC TRBJ2-5 TRBD2 few TRBV4-1
CASSDRWGLDTEAFF TGTGCCAGCAGTGACCGTTGGGGGCTCGACACTGAAGCTTTCTTT TRBJ1-1 - - TRBV25-1
CASSRGQGFTGELFF TGCGCCAGCAGCAGGGGACAGGGATTCACCGGGGAGCTGTTTTTT TRBJ2-2 TRBD1 - TRBV5-1
CASRYDRHEAFF TGCGCCAGCCGATATGACAGACATGAAGCTTTCTTT TRBJ1-1 - - TRBV10-2
CASGVRGGASGYTF TGTGCTAGTGGAGTTAGGGGGGGCGCGAGTGGCTACACCTTC TRBJ1-2 - - TRBV7-7
CSVEKKQTAYEQYF TGCAGCGTTGAAAAGAAACAGACCGCCTACGAGCAGTACTTC TRBJ2-7 - - TRBV29-1
CASSIEAGVAYGYTF TGTGCCAGTAGTATCGAAGCAGGGGTGGCCTATGGCTACACCTTC TRBJ1-2 - few TRBV19
CASSLDLRHTDTQYF TGTGCCAGCAGCTTAGACTTGCGGCACACAGATACGCAGTATTTT TRBJ2-3 - - TRBV7-2
CASSLWGQGTGGNTIYF TGTGCCAGCAGTTTATGGGGACAGGGGACTGGAGGAAACACCATATATTTT TRBJ1-3 TRBD1 few TRBV28
CASRRRDTDYSEQFF TGTGCCAGCAGAAGACGGGACACCGACTACAGTGAGCAGTTCTTC TRBJ2-1 - - TRBV2
CSSSSPMSGEPYEQYF TGTTCCAGCAGCTCCCCCATGTCAGGGGAGCCCTACGAGCAGTACTTC TRBJ2-7 - - TRBV7-9
CASSKMSGGSEQYF TGTGCCAGCAGCAAGATGTCAGGGGGCAGCGAGCAGTACTTC TRBJ2-7 - once TRBV21-1